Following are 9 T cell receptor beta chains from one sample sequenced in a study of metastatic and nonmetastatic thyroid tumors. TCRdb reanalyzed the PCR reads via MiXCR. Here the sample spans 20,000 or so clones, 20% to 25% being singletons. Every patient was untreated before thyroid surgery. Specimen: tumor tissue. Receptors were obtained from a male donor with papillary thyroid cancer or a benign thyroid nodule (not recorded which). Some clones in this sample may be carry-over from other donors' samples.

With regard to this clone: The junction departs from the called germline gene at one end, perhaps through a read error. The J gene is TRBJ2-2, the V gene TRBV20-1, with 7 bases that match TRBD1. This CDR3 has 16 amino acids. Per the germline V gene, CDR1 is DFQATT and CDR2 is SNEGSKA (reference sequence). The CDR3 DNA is TGCAGAGCTAGTGGGTTAGACAGGGCTAAGACCGGGGAGCTCGTTTTT. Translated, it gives CRASGLDRAKTGELVF.

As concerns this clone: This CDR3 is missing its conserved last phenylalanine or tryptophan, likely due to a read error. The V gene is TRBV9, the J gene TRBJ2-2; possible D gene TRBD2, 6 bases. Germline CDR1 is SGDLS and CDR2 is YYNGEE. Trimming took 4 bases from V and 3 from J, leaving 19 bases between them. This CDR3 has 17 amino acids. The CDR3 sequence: CASSPLSGGTHTGELFS. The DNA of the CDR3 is TGTGCCAGCAGCCCCCTTTCGGGCGGGACGCACACCGGGGAGCTGTTTTCT.

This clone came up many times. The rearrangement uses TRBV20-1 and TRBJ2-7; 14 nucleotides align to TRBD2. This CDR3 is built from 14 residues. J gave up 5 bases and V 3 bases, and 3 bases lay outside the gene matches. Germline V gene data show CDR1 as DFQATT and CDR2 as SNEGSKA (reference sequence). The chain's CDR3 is CSARGLAGDHEQYF. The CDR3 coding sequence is TGCAGTGCTAGGGGACTAGCGGGAGACCACGAGCAGTACTTC.

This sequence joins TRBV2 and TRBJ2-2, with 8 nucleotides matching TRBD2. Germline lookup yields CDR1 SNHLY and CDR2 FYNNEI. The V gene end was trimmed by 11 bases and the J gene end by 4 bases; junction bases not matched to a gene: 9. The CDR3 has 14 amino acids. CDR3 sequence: CASGRERRTGELFF. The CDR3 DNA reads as TGTGCCTCCGGGAGGGAGCGGCGCACCGGGGAGCTGTTTTTT.

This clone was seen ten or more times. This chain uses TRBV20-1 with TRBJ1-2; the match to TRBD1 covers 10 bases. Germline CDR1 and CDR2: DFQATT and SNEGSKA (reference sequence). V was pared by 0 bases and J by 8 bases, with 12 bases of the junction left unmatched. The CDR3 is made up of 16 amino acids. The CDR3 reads CSARDRNRQGAEGYTF. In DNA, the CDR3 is TGCAGTGCTAGAGACCGAAACCGACAGGGGGCTGAAGGCTACACCTTC.

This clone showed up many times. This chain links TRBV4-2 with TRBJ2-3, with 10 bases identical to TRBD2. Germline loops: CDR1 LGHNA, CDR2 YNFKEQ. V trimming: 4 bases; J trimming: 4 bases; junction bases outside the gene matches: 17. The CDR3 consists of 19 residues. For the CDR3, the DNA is TGTGCCAGCAGCCTTCTACTGTCGGCTAGCGGGAGTCAAGCAGATACGCAGTATTTT. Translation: CASSLLLSASGSQADTQYF.

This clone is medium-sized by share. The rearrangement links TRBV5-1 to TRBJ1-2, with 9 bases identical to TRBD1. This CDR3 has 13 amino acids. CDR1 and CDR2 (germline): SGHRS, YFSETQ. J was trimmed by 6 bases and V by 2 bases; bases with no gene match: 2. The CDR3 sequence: CASSFDRGDGYTF. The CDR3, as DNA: TGCGCCAGCAGCTTCGACAGGGGGGATGGCTACACCTTC.

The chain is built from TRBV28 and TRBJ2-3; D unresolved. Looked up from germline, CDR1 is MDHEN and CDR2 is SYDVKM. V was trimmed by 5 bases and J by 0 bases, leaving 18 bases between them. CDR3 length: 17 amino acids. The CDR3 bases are TGTGCCAGCAGTCCCGGGCCCCTCCGCGCAAGCACAGATACGCAGTATTTT. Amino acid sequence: CASSPGPLRASTDTQYF.

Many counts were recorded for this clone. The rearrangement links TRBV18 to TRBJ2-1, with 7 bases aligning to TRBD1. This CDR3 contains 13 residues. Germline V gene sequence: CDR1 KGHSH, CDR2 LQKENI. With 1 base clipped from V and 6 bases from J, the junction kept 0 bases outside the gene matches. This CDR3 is CASSPRQGNEQFF. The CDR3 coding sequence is TGTGCCAGCTCACCACGACAGGGCAATGAGCAGTTCTTC.